This TCR beta chain is drawn from a study of STAT5B mutations in CD4+ large granular lymphocyte leukemia. Study results and caveats: Main leukemic clonotypes were patient-specific, but 20% to 25% appeared at low frequency elsewhere.

CDR3 length equals 16 residues. The ends were cut back, 1 base at V and 7 bases at J, with 14 bases in the middle. Germline V gene data show CDR1 as KGHSH and CDR2 as LQKENI. This clone appeared once. Its antigen remains unknown. This table comes from immunoSEQ multiplex PCR, and its TCRdb copy is limited to in-frame clones, with some not included. The table has 30,000 or so clones, 85% seen once. This chain uses TRBV18 with TRBJ1-6; D is perhaps TRBD1 (6 bases). Sequenced material: CD4+ T cells from blood buffy coats. This TCR derives from a human donor in good health. CDR3 nucleotide sequence: TGTGCCAGCTCACCACGACAGGCCGGGTACAATTCACCCCTCCACTTT. Translating it yields CASSPRQAGYNSPLHF.